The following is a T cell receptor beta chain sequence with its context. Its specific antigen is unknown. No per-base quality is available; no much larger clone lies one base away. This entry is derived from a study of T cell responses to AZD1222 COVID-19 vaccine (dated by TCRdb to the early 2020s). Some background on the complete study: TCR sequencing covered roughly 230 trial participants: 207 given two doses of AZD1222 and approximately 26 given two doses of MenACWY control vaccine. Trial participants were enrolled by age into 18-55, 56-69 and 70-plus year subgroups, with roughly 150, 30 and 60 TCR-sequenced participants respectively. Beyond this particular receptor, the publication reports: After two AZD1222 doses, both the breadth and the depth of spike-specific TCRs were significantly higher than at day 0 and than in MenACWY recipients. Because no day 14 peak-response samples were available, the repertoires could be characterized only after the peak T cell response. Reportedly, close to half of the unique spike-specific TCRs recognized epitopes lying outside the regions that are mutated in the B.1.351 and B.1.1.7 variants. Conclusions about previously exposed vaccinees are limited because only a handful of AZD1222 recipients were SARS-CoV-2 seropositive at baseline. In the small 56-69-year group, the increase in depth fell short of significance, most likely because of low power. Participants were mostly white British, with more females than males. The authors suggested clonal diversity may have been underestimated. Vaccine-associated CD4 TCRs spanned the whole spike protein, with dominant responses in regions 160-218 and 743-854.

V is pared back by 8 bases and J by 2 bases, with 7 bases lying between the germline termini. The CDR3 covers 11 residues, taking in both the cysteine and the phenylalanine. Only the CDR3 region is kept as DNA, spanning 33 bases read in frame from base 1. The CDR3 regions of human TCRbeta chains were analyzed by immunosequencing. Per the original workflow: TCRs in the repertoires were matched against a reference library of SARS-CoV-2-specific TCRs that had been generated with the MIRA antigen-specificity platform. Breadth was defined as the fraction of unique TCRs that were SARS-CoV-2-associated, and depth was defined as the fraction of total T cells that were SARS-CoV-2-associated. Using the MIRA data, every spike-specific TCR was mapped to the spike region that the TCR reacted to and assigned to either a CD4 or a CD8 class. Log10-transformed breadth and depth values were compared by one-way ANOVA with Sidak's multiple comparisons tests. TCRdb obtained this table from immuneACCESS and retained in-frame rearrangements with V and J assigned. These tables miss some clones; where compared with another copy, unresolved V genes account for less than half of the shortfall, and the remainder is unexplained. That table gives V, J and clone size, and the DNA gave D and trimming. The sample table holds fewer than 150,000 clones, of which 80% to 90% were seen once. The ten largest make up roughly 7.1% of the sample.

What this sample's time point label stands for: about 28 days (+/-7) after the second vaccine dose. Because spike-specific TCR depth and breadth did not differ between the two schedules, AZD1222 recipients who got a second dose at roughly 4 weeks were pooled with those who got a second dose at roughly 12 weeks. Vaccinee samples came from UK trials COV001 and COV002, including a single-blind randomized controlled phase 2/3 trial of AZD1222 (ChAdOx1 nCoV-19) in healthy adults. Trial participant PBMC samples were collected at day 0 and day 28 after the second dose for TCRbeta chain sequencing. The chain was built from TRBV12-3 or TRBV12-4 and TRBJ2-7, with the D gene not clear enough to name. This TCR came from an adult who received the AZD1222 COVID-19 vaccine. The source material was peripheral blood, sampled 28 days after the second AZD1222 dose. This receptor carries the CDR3 CASGRTYEQYF. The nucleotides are TGTGCCAGCGGTCGAACCTACGAGCAGTACTTC.